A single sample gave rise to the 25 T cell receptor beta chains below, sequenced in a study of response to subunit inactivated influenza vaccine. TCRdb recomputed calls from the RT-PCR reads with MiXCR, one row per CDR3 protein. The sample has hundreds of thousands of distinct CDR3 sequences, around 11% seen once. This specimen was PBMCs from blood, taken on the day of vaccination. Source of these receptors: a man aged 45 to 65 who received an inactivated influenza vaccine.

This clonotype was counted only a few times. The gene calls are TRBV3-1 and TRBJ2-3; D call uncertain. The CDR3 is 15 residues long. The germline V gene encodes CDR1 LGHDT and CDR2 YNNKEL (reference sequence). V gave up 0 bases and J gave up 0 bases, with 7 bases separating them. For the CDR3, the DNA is TGTGCCAGCAGCCAAGACGGATTTAGCACAGATACGCAGTATTTT. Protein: CASSQDGFSTDTQYF.

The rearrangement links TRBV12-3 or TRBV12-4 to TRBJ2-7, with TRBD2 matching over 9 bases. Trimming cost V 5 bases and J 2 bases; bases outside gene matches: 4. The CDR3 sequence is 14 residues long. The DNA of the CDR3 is TGTGCCAGCAGTCCGACTAGCGGAGCCTACGAGCAGTACTTC. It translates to CASSPTSGAYEQYF.

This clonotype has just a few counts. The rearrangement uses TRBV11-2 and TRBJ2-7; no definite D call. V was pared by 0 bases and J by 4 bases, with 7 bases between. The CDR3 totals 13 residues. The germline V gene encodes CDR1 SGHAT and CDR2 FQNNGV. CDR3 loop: CASSLEGRYEQYF. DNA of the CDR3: TGTGCCAGCAGCTTAGAGGGCAGGTACGAGCAGTACTTC.

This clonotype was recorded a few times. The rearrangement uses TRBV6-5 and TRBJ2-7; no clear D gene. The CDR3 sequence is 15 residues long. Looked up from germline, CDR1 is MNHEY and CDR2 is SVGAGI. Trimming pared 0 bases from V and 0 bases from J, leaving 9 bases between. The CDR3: CASSYSGSSSYEQYF. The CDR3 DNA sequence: TGTGCCAGCAGTTACTCTGGTAGTTCCTCCTACGAGCAGTACTTC.

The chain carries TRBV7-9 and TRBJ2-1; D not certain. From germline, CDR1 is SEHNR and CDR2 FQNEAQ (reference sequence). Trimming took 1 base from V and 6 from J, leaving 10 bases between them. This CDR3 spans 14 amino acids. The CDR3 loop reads CASSLEAWGNEQFF. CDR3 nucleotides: TGTGCCAGCAGCTTAGAGGCATGGGGCAATGAGCAGTTCTTC.

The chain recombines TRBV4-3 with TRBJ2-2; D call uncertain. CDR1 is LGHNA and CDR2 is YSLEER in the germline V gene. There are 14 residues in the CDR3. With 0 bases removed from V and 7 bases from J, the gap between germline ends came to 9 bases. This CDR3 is CASSQDVLYGELFF. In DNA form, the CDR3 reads TGCGCCAGCAGCCAAGATGTCCTGTACGGGGAGCTGTTTTTT.

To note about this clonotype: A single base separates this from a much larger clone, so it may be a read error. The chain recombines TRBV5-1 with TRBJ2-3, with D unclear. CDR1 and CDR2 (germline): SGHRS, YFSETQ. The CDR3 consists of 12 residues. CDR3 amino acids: CVSSRHTDTQYF. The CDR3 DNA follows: TGCGTCAGCAGCAGACACACAGATACGCAGTATTTT.

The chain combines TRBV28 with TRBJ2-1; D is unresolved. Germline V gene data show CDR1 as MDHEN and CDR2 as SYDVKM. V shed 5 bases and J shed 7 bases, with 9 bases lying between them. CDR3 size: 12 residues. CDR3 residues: CASSQIQNEQFF. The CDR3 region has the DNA TGTGCCAGCAGTCAGATCCAAAATGAGCAGTTCTTC.

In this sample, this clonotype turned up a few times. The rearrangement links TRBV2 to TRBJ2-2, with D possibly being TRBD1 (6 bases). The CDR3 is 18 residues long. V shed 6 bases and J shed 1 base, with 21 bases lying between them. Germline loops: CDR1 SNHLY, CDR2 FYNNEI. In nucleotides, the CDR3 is TGTGCCAGCAGGAAGACGCAGGGGAGCGGAAGGAACACCGGGGAGCTGTTTTTT. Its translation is CASRKTQGSGRNTGELFF.

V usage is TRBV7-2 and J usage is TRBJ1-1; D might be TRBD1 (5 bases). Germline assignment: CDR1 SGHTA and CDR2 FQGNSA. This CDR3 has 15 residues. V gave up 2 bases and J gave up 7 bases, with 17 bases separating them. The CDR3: CASSLSPAGVGEAFF. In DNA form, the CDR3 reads TGTGCCAGCAGCTTAAGTCCGGCGGGGGTCGGTGAAGCTTTCTTT.

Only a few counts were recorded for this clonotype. The CDR3 DNA follows: TGTGCCAGCAGTTTATCGTCCCCCGGACAGGGGGCTTACGAGCAGTACTTC. It specifies CASSLSSPGQGAYEQYF. This chain joins TRBV27 and TRBJ2-7, with 11 bases fitting TRBD1. CDR1 is MNHEY, CDR2 SMNVEV, per germline (reference sequence). The CDR3 has 17 amino acids. Unmatched junction bases numbered 8, after V lost 0 bases and J lost 4 bases.

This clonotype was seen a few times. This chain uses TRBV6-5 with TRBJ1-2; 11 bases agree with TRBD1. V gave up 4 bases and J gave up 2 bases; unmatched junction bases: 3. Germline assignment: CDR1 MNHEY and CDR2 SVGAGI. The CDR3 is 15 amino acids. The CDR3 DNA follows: TGTGCCAGCAGTTTCGGGACAGGGGGAAACTATGGCTACACCTTC. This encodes CASSFGTGGNYGYTF.

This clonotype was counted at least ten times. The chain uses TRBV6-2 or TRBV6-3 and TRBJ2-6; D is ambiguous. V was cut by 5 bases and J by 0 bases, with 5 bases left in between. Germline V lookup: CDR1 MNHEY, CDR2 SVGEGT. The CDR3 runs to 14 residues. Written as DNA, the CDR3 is TGTGCCAGCAGTCGTAGCTCTGGGGCCAACGTCCTGACTTTC. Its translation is CASSRSSGANVLTF.

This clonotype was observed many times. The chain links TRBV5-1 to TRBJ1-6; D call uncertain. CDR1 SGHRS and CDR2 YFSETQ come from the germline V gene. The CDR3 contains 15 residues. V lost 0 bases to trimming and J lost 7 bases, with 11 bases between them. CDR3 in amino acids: CASSLGVRQNSPLHF. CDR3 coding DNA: TGCGCCAGCAGCTTGGGGGTACGGCAGAATTCACCCCTCCACTTT.

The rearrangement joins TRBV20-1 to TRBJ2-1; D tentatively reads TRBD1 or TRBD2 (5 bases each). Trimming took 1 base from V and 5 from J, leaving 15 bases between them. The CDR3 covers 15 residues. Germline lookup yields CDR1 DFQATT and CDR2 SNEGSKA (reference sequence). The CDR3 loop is CSARAGTSPDNEQFF. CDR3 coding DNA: TGCAGTGCTAGAGCCGGGACCTCGCCTGACAATGAGCAGTTCTTC.

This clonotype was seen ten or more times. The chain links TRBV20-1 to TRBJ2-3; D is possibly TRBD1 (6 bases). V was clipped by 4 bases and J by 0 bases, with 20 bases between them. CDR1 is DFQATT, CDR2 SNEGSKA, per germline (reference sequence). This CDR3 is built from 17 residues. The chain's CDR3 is CSAIPTTGKGSTDTQYF. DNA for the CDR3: TGCAGTGCTATCCCAACCACAGGGAAGGGAAGCACAGATACGCAGTATTTT.

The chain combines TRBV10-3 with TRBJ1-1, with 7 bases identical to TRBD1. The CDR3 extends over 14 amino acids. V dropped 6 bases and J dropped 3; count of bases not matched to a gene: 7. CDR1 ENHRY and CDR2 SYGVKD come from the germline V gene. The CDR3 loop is CAIRRQGAYTEAFF. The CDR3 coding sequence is TGTGCCATCAGGAGACAGGGTGCGTACACTGAAGCTTTCTTT.

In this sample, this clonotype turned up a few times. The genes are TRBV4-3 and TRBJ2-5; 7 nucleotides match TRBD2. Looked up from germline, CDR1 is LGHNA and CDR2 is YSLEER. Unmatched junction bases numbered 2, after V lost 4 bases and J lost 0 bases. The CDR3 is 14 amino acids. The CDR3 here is CASSRDYHQETQYF. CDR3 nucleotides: TGCGCCAGCAGCCGGGACTACCACCAAGAGACCCAGTACTTC.

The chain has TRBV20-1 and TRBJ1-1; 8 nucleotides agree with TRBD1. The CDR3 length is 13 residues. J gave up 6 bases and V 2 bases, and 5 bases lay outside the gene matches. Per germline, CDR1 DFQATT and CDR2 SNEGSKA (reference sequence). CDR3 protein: CSARQGASSEAFF. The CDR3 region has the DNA TGCAGTGCTAGACAGGGGGCGTCCTCTGAAGCTTTCTTT.

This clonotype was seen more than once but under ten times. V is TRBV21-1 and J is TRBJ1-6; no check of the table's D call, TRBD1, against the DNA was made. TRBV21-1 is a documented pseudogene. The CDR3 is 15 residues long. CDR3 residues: CASSKGTGLNSPLHF. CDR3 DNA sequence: TGTGCCAGCAGCAAAGGAACAGGGTTGAATTCACCCCTCCACTTT.

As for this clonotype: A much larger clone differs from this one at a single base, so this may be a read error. This chain's CDR3 is CASSQGWDREPYEQYF. In DNA form, the CDR3 reads TGCGCCAGCAGCCAAGGATGGGACAGGGAACCCTACGAGCAGTACTTC. The V call is TRBV4-3, the J call TRBJ2-7, with TRBD1 matching 9 bases. CDR1 is LGHNA and CDR2 is YSLEER in the germline V gene. The CDR3 contains 16 residues. V shed 1 base and J 2 bases; nucleotides not matched to a gene: 6.

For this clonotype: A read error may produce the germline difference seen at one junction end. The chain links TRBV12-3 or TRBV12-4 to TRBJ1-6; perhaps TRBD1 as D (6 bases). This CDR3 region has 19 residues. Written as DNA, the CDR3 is TGTGCCCGCAGTTTAGATGGTTTGCAGGGGATCACTTATAATTCACCCCTCCACTTT. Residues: CARSLDGLQGITYNSPLHF.

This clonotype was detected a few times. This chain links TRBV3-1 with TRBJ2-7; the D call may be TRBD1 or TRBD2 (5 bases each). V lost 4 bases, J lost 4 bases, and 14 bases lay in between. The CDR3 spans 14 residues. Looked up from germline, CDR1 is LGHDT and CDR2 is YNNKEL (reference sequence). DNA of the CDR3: TGTGCCAGCAGCCCCCCCCACGGGGCTTACGAGCAGTACTTC. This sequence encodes CASSPPHGAYEQYF.

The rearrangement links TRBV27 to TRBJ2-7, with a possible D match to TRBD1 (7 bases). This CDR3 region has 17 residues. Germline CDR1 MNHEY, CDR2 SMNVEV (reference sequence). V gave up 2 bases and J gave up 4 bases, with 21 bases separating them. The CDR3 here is CASSLERGAGGLYEQYF. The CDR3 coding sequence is TGTGCCAGCAGTTTAGAGAGGGGGGCAGGGGGACTGTACGAGCAGTACTTC.

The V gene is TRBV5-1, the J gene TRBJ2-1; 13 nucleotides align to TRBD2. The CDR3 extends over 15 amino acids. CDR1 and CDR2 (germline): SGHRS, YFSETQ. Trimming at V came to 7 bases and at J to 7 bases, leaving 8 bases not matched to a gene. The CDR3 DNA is TGCGCCAGCGGAGGGGGACTAGCGGGGAGTAATGAGCAGTTCTTC. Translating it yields CASGGGLAGSNEQFF.